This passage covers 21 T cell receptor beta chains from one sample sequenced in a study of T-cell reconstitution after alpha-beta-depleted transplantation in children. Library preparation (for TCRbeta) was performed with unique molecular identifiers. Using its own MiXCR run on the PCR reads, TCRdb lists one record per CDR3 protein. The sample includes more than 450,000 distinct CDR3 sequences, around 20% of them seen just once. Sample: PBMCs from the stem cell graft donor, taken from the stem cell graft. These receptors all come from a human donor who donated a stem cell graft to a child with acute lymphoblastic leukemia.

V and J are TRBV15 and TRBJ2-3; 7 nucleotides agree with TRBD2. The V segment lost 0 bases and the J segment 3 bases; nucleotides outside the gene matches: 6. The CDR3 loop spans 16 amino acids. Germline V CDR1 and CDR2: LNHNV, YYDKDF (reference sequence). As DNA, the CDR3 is TGTGCCACCAGCAGAGATATTTCGGGGGGAACAGATACGCAGTATTTT. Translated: CATSRDISGGTDTQYF.

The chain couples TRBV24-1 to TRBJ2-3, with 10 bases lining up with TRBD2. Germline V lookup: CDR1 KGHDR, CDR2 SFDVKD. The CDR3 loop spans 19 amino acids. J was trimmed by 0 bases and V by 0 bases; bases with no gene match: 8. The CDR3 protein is CATSDLASGSTWSTDTQYF. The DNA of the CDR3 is TGTGCCACCAGTGATTTGGCTAGCGGGAGTACGTGGAGCACAGATACGCAGTATTTT.

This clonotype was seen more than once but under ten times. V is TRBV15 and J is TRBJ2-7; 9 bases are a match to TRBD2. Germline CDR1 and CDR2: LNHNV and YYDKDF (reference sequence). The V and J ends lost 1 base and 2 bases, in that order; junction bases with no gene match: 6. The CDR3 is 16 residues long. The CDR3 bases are TGTGCCACCAGCAGAGCCAACGGCGGGAGGGCCTACGAGCAGTACTTC. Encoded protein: CATSRANGGRAYEQYF.

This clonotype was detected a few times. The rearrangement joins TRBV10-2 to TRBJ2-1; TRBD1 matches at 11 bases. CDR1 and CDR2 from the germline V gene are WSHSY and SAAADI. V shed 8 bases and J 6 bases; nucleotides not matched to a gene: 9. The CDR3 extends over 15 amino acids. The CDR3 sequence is CASDNRDRGGNEQFF. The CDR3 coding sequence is TGCGCCAGCGACAACCGGGACAGGGGGGGCAATGAGCAGTTCTTC.

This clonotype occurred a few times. The CDR3 region is CASSQQRGNNEQFF. The CDR3 coding sequence is TGCGCCAGCAGCCAACAGCGGGGCAACAATGAGCAGTTCTTC. The chain couples TRBV4-1 to TRBJ2-1; 7 bases are a match to TRBD2. Germline trimming cut 2 bases from V and 5 bases from J; bases unmatched to any gene: 3. Per the germline V gene, CDR1 is MGHRA and CDR2 is YSYEKL. The CDR3 contains 14 residues.

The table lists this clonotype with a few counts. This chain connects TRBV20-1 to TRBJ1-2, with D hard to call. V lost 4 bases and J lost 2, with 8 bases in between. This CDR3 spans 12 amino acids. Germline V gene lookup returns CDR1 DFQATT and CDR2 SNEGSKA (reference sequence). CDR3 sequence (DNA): TGCAGTGCTACAGACATGAACTATGGCTACACCTTC. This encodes CSATDMNYGYTF.

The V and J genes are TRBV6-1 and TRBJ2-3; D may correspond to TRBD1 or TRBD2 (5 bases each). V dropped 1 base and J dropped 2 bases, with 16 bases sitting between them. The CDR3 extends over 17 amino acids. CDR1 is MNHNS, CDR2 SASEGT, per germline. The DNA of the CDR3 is TGTGCCAGCAGTGAAGTGGGGCTGGGAGTACTCACAGATACGCAGTATTTT. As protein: CASSEVGLGVLTDTQYF.

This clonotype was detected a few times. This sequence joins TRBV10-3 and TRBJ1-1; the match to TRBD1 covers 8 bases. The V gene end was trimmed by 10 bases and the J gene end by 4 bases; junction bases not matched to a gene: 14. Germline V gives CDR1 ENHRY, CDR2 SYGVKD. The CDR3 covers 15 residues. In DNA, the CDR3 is TGTGCCACCACTGCACGTACAGGGGGAAGCACTGAAGCTTTCTTT. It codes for CATTARTGGSTEAFF.

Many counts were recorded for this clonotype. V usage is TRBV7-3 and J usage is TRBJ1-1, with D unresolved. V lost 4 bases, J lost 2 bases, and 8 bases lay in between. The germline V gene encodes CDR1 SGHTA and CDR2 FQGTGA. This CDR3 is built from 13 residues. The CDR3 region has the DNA TGTGCCAGCAGCTCGACATCTAACACTGAAGCTTTCTTT. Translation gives CASSSTSNTEAFF.

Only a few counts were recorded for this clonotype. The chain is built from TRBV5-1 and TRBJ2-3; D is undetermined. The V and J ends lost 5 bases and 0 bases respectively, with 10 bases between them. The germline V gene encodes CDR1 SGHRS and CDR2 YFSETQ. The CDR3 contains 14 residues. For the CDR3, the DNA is TGCGCCAGCAGTGCTATGCGGAGCACAGATACGCAGTATTTT. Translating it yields CASSAMRSTDTQYF.

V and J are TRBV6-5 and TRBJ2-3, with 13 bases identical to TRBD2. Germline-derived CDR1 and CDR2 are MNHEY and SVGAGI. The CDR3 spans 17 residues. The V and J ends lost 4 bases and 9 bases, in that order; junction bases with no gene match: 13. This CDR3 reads CASSSRPGLAGIGTQYF. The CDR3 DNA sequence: TGTGCCAGCAGTTCGAGGCCGGGACTAGCGGGAATAGGCACGCAGTATTTT.

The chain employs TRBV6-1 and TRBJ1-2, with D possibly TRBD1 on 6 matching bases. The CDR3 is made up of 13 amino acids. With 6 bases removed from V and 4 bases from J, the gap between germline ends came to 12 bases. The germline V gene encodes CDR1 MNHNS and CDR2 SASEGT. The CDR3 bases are TGTGCCAGCAGCCGGGACATCTCCTATGGCTACACCTTC. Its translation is CASSRDISYGYTF.

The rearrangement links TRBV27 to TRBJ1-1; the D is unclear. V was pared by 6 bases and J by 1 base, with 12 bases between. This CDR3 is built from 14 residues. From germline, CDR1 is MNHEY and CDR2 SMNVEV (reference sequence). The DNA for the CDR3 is TGTGCCAGCAGACTAGGGAGGAGGAACACTGAAGCTTTCTTT. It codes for CASRLGRRNTEAFF.

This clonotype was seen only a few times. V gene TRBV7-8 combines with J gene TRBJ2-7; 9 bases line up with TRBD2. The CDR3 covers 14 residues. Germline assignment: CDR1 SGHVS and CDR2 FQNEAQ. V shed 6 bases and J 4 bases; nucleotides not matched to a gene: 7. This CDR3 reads CASRPGLAGYEQYF. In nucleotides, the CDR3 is TGTGCCAGCAGGCCCGGGCTAGCGGGATACGAGCAGTACTTC. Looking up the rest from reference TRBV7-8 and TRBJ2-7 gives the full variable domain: GAGVSQSPRYKVAKRGQDVALRCDPISGHVSLFWYQQALGQGPEFLTYFQNEAQLDKSGLPSDRFFAERPEGSVSTLKIQRTQQEDSAVYLCASRPGLAGYEQYFGPGTRLTVT.

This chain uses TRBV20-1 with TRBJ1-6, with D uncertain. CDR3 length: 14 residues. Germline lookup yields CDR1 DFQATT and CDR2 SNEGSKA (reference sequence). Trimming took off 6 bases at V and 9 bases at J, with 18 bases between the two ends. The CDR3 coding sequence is TGCAGTGCCAGACCAATAGGCTCGAGTTCACCCCTCCACTTT. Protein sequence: CSARPIGSSSPLHF.

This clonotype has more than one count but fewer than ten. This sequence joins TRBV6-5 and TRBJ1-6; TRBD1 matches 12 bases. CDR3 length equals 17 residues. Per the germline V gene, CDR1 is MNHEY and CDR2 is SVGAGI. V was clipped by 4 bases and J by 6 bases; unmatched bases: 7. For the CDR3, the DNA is TGTGCCAGCAGTTTACCGGGACAGGGGGCGGGTAATTCACCCCTCCACTTT. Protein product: CASSLPGQGAGNSPLHF.

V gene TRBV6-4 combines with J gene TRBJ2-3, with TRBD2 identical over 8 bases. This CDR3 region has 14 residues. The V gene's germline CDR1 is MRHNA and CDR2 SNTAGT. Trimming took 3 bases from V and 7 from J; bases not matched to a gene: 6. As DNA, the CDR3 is TGTGCCAGCAGTGAGACGGGAGGGCCAAATACGCAGTATTTT. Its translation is CASSETGGPNTQYF.

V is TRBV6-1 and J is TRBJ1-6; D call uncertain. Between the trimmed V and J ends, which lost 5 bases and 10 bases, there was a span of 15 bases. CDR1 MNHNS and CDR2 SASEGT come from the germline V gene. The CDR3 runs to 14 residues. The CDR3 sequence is CASSLNGWASPLHF. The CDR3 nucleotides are TGTGCCAGCAGTCTTAATGGTTGGGCCTCACCCCTCCACTTT.

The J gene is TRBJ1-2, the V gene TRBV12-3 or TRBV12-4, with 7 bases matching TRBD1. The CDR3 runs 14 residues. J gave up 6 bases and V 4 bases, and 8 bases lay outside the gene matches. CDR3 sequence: CASSSWDRLDGYTF. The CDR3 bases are TGTGCCAGCAGTTCATGGGACAGACTTGATGGCTACACCTTC.

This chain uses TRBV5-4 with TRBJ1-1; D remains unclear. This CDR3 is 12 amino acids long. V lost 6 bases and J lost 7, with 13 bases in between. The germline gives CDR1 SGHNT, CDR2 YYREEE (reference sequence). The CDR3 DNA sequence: TGTGCCAGCACCTCACCAGATCATGAAGCTTTCTTT. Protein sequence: CASTSPDHEAFF.

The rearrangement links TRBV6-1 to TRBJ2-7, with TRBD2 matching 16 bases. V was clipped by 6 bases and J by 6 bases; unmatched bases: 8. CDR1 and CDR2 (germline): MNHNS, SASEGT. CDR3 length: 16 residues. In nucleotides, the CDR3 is TGTGCCAGCAGGACCGGGACTAGCGGGAGGGCGGCCGAGCAGTACTTC. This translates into CASRTGTSGRAAEQYF.